The 23 T cell receptor beta chains below all came from one sample that was sequenced in a study of response to subunit inactivated influenza vaccine. TCRdb fed the RT-PCR reads into MiXCR, producing one record per CDR3 protein. The sample records roughly 500,000 distinct CDR3 sequences, 16% being singletons. Sequenced here: CD4+ T cells sorted from PBMCs, sampled roughly 24 months after vaccination. The source is a man aged 45 to 75 who received an inactivated influenza vaccine.

This clonotype appeared a few times. The V and J genes are TRBV12-3 or TRBV12-4 and TRBJ2-7; TRBD1 agrees at 8 bases. Trimming cost V 5 bases and J 3 bases; bases outside gene matches: 18. The CDR3 extends over 18 amino acids. This chain's CDR3 is CASSKTGTGRSGFYEQYF. CDR3 nucleotides: TGTGCCAGCAGTAAAACCGGGACAGGCCGCTCGGGGTTCTACGAGCAGTACTTC.

This clonotype turned up a few times. This chain joins TRBV3-1 and TRBJ2-7, with 7 positions matching TRBD1. V shed 5 bases and J 0 bases; nucleotides not matched to a gene: 7. The CDR3 totals 15 residues. The germline V gene encodes CDR1 LGHDT and CDR2 YNNKEL (reference sequence). The chain's CDR3 is CASSRMGQSSYEQYF. The CDR3 coding sequence is TGTGCCAGCAGCAGAATGGGACAGAGCTCCTACGAGCAGTACTTC.

The rearrangement joins TRBV5-1 to TRBJ1-2; TRBD1 matches 7 bases. Looked up from germline, CDR1 is SGHRS and CDR2 is YFSETQ. Trimming at V came to 4 bases and at J to 4 bases, leaving 7 bases not matched to a gene. This CDR3 has 14 residues. The CDR3 sequence is CASSTGDRIYGYTF. CDR3 bases: TGCGCCAGCAGCACCGGGGACAGAATCTATGGCTACACCTTC.

In its sample, this clonotype was seen a few times. This chain connects TRBV9 to TRBJ2-7; 9 bases map to TRBD2. After removal of 0 bases from V and 6 bases from J, the junction contained 13 bases not matched to a gene. In germline, CDR1 is SGDLS, CDR2 YYNGEE. CDR3 length equals 17 residues. The CDR3 DNA is TGTGCCAGCAGCGTAGGCGGCGGGAGGGCAAATGAGGGCGAGCAGTACTTC. Protein sequence: CASSVGGGRANEGEQYF.

This clonotype has a handful of counts. The chain joins TRBV14 to TRBJ2-1; the match to TRBD2 covers 8 bases. Germline V lookup: CDR1 SGHDN, CDR2 FVKESK. Losses at the gene ends were 3 bases for V and 8 bases for J; bases not matched to a gene: 6. CDR3 size: 14 residues. CDR3 protein: CASSQLGLADEQFF. CDR3 nucleotide sequence: TGTGCCAGCAGCCAGCTAGGACTAGCTGATGAGCAGTTCTTC.

This clonotype was found a few times. J is TRBJ1-2 and V is TRBV9; D is undetermined. The germline V gene encodes CDR1 SGDLS and CDR2 YYNGEE. There are 14 residues in the CDR3. V was shortened by 6 bases and J by 2 bases, with 14 bases between the two germline ends. The CDR3 loop reads CASTFNSVNYGYTF. The CDR3 DNA sequence: TGTGCCAGCACCTTCAATTCGGTAAACTATGGCTACACCTTC.

This clonotype was observed at least ten times. V and J are TRBV29-1 and TRBJ1-4; 10 bases line up with TRBD1. Germline CDR1 SQVTM, CDR2 ANQGSEA. V was pared by 6 bases and J by 8 bases, with 6 bases of the junction left unmatched. The CDR3 has 13 amino acids. The CDR3 region has the DNA TGCAGCGTCGCAGGACAGGGGGAGGAAAAACTGTTTTTT. It yields the protein CSVAGQGEEKLFF.

CDR3 sequence reads: CASSDPGAPYEQYF. For the CDR3, the DNA is TGTGCCAGCAGCGACCCAGGGGCCCCCTACGAGCAGTACTTC. The chain carries TRBV28 and TRBJ2-7, with D possibly TRBD1 on 6 matching bases. With 6 bases removed from V and 2 bases from J, the gap between germline ends came to 14 bases. The length of the CDR3 is 14 residues. CDR1 is MDHEN, CDR2 SYDVKM, per germline.

The CDR3 bases are TGCAGTGCTAGAGTGAAGGTGTCGGGGGGAGGTGATGAAAAACTGTTTTTT. Translating it yields CSARVKVSGGGDEKLFF. V usage is TRBV20-1 and J usage is TRBJ1-4; D might be TRBD1 (5 bases). Trimming removed 1 base from V and 6 bases from J, with 21 bases in between. The germline gives CDR1 DFQATT, CDR2 SNEGSKA (reference sequence). There are 17 residues in the CDR3.

This clonotype has a handful of counts. The chain has TRBV28 and TRBJ1-2; 9 positions match TRBD1. The CDR3 is 16 residues long. V was clipped by 4 bases and J by 0 bases; unmatched bases: 6. Germline CDR1 is MDHEN and CDR2 is SYDVKM. CDR3 residues: CASSWGQGTSNYGYTF. In DNA form, the CDR3 reads TGTGCCAGCAGTTGGGGACAGGGAACCTCTAACTATGGCTACACCTTC.

This clonotype was seen many times. V gene TRBV12-3 or TRBV12-4 combines with J gene TRBJ2-7; D is ambiguous. V dropped 2 bases and J dropped 3 bases, with 11 bases sitting between them. The CDR3 sequence is 14 residues long. CDR3 protein: CASSLRTGHYEQYF. For the CDR3, the DNA is TGTGCCAGCAGTTTAAGGACGGGCCACTACGAGCAGTACTTC.

The table lists this clonotype with many counts. This rearrangement joins TRBV4-3 to TRBJ2-3; 9 bases match TRBD2. V dropped 1 base and J dropped 6; count of bases not matched to a gene: 8. Germline CDR1 and CDR2: LGHNA and YSLEER. CDR3 size: 16 residues. The CDR3 nucleotides are TGCGCCAGCAGCCAAGGTAGCGGGGGCCGTATCGATACGCAGTATTTT. Translation gives CASSQGSGGRIDTQYF.

V gene TRBV18 combines with J gene TRBJ1-1, with D possibly TRBD1 on 5 matching bases. The CDR3 has 15 amino acids. V was pared by 2 bases and J by 5 bases, with 15 bases between. In germline, CDR1 is KGHSH, CDR2 LQKENI. The CDR3: CASSPGPGLGTEAFF. As DNA, the CDR3 is TGTGCCAGCTCACCAGGGCCAGGGCTCGGGACTGAAGCTTTCTTT.

This chain connects TRBV4-2 to TRBJ2-1, with D hard to call. Germline CDR1 LGHNA, CDR2 YNFKEQ. V lost 0 bases and J 3 bases, leaving 12 bases between the germline ends. The CDR3 has 16 residues. CDR3 DNA sequence: TGTGCCAGCAGCCAAGATAAGGTTGGTAGCTACAATGAGCAGTTCTTC. It specifies CASSQDKVGSYNEQFF.

The chain joins TRBV12-3 or TRBV12-4 to TRBJ1-3, with 7 bases identical to TRBD1. The CDR3 has 16 amino acids. The trim removed 4 bases at V and 0 bases at J, leaving 6 bases unmatched. The CDR3 reads CASSWGGQISGNTIYF. CDR3 nucleotide sequence: TGTGCCAGCAGTTGGGGGGGACAGATCTCTGGAAACACCATATATTTT.

There are a few counts of this clonotype. V gene TRBV2 combines with J gene TRBJ2-3; D is possibly TRBD1 (6 bases). V lost 7 bases and J 1 base, leaving 15 bases between the germline ends. The CDR3 is made up of 15 amino acids. Germline V gene sequence: CDR1 SNHLY, CDR2 FYNNEI. The CDR3 loop reads CASKSSGARTDTQYF. CDR3 nucleotides: TGTGCCAGCAAAAGCTCAGGGGCCCGCACAGATACGCAGTATTTT.

V usage is TRBV5-5 and J usage is TRBJ1-2; TRBD1 matches 12 bases. The CDR3 is 15 amino acids. Germline lookup yields CDR1 SGHKS and CDR2 YYEKEE (reference sequence). Trimming cost V 2 bases and J 6 bases; bases outside gene matches: 5. In nucleotides, the CDR3 is TGTGCCAGCAGCTTCGGGACAGGGGGCGCGAATGGCTACACCTTC. Translation: CASSFGTGGANGYTF.

The V call is TRBV6-2 or TRBV6-3, the J call TRBJ2-6; tentative D call: TRBD2 (6 bases). The germline gives CDR1 MNHEY, CDR2 SVGEGT. The CDR3 sequence is 18 residues long. Trimming took off 2 bases at V and 1 base at J, with 15 bases between the two ends. CDR3: CASSYRGTHFSGANVLTF. The CDR3 DNA sequence: TGTGCCAGCAGTTACCGCGGGACTCATTTTTCTGGGGCCAACGTCCTGACTTTC.

The gene calls are TRBV6-2 or TRBV6-3 and TRBJ2-1; D uncertain. The length of the CDR3 is 11 residues. V was clipped by 7 bases and J by 4 bases, with 5 bases between them. In germline, CDR1 is MNHEY, CDR2 SVGEGT. For the CDR3, the DNA is TGTGCCAGCATAAAGTACAATGAGCAGTTCTTC. Residues: CASIKYNEQFF.

This clonotype appeared a few times. The rearrangement joins TRBV20-1 to TRBJ2-3; 9 bases are a match to TRBD2. The CDR3 is 15 amino acids. Per the germline V gene, CDR1 is DFQATT and CDR2 is SNEGSKA (reference sequence). V gave up 4 bases and J gave up 1 base; unmatched junction bases: 6. The CDR3 nucleotides read TGCAGTGCTAAAGGGACTAGCAGTCGCACAGATACGCAGTATTTT. This translates into CSAKGTSSRTDTQYF.

The rearrangement links TRBV11-2 to TRBJ2-7; no definite D call. The V end was cut by 2 bases, the J end by 3 bases, with 14 bases between. This CDR3 is 15 amino acids long. The germline gives CDR1 SGHAT, CDR2 FQNNGV. DNA of the CDR3: TGTGCCAGCAGCTTACAACGTTCAAGGAACTACGAGCAGTACTTC. Translating gives CASSLQRSRNYEQYF.

This clonotype has a count of ten or more. The rearrangement links TRBV7-2 to TRBJ2-3, with unresolved D. Germline loops: CDR1 SGHTA, CDR2 FQGNSA. The CDR3 covers 13 residues. The ends were cut back, 2 bases at V and 1 base at J, with 4 bases in the middle. CDR3 amino acids: CASSLLRTDTQYF. The CDR3 nucleotides read TGTGCCAGCAGCTTACTCCGCACAGATACGCAGTATTTT.

CDR3 DNA: TGTGCCAGCAGTCAGAGGGACTACCTTCGGGATGAGCAGTTCTTC. Its protein is CASSQRDYLRDEQFF. This chain links TRBV27 with TRBJ2-1; 7 bases are shared with TRBD2. This CDR3 contains 15 residues. J gave up 8 bases and V 5 bases, and 12 bases lay outside the gene matches. Germline CDR1 reads MNHEY; CDR2 reads SMNVEV (reference sequence).